This T cell receptor (beta chain) was retrieved from a study of response to subunit inactivated influenza vaccine. Study-level points and caveats: Every seasonal influenza vaccination brings in few new T cells, the authors suggested.

TCRdb itself ran the RT-PCR reads through MiXCR, one entry per CDR3 protein. The repertoire includes about 190,000 distinct CDR3 sequences, about an eighth of them detected once, and roughly 25% sits in the top ten. V was pared by 0 bases and J by 5 bases, with 16 bases between. The CDR3 extends over 15 amino acids. CDR1 and CDR2 from the germline V gene are DFQATT and SNEGSKA (reference sequence). This clonotype came up a few times. Its antigen remains unidentified. The chain employs TRBV20-1 and TRBJ1-2; no clear D gene. Specimen: CD8+ T cells sorted from PBMCs, collected roughly 5 days after vaccination. The source is a man in his fifties who received an inactivated influenza vaccine. In nucleotides, the CDR3 is TGCAGTGCTAGAGATGGGAGGGAAAGAAGTTATGGCTACACCTTC. Residues: CSARDGRERSYGYTF.